These 16 T cell receptor beta chains were sequenced from one sample in a study of blood T cell repertoires in COVID-19. TCRdb's table, derived via immunoSEQ multiplex PCR, lists solely in-frame clones and lacks some. The sample holds approximately 200,000 clones, 65% to 90% seen once. Sequenced input: peripheral blood. The source is a human donor in a cohort sampled during active COVID-19.

The chain carries TRBV7-3 and TRBJ2-2; 10 nucleotides line up with TRBD2. The CDR3 extends over 18 amino acids. The junction had 13 bases not matched to a gene; V was cut back by 5 bases and J by 4 bases. CDR1 and CDR2 (germline): SGHTA, FQGTGA. CDR3: CASSPQALAGVGTGELFF. The CDR3 DNA reads as TGTGCCAGCAGCCCCCAGGCGCTAGCGGGAGTGGGCACCGGGGAGCTGTTTTTT.

The count of this clone is one. V and J are TRBV18 and TRBJ2-1, with 10 bases aligning to TRBD2. This CDR3 contains 15 residues. The V segment lost 4 bases and the J segment 4 bases; nucleotides outside the gene matches: 4. Germline CDR1 and CDR2: KGHSH and LQKENI. The CDR3 coding sequence is TGTGCCAGCTCACAGACTAGCGGGCTTTACAATGAGCAGTTCTTC. Amino acids: CASSQTSGLYNEQFF. The full variable domain, its missing parts supplied by reference TRBV18 and TRBJ2-1, is NAGVMQNPRHLVRRRGQEARLRCSPMKGHSHVYWYRQLPEEGLKFMVYLQKENIIDESGMPKERFSAEFPKEGPSILRIQQVVRGDSAAYFCASSQTSGLYNEQFFGPGTRLTVL.

The chain links TRBV5-6 to TRBJ2-7; 14 bases are shared with TRBD2. The germline V gene has CDR1 SGHDT and CDR2 YYEEEE. CDR3 length equals 17 residues. The V gene end was trimmed by 2 bases and the J gene end by 2 bases; junction bases not matched to a gene: 6. Here the CDR3 reads CASSLRTSGRHPYEQYF. In DNA form, the CDR3 reads TGTGCCAGCAGCTTAAGGACTAGCGGGAGGCACCCCTACGAGCAGTACTTC. Full variable domain (missing parts from reference TRBV5-6 and TRBJ2-7): DAGVTQSPTHLIKTRGQQVTLRCSPKSGHDTVSWYQQALGQGPQFIFQYYEEEERQRGNFPDRFSGHQFPNYSSELNVNALLLGDSALYLCASSLRTSGRHPYEQYFGPGTRLTVT.

The genes are TRBV4-3 and TRBJ2-7; 7 nucleotides line up with TRBD1. CDR3 length: 18 residues. In germline, CDR1 is LGHNA, CDR2 YSLEER. The J segment lost 6 bases and the V segment lost 0 bases, leaving 17 bases of the junction unmatched. CDR3 nucleotides: TGCGCCAGCAGCCAAGAATACTTTGGGACAGCCTCTTTTGGCGAGCAGTACTTC. This sequence encodes CASSQEYFGTASFGEQYF.

The rearrangement joins TRBV19 to TRBJ1-1, with D unresolved. Trimming stripped 2 bases from V and 3 bases from J, with 7 bases between. The germline CDR1 and CDR2 sequences are LNHDA and SQIVND (reference sequence). The CDR3 spans 13 residues. The chain's CDR3 is CASSITSHTEAFF. The CDR3 DNA sequence: TGTGCCAGTAGTATAACTTCTCACACTGAAGCTTTCTTT.

This clone was counted a few times. The chain combines TRBV7-9 with TRBJ1-3, with D tentatively TRBD1 (5 bases). Per germline, CDR1 SEHNR and CDR2 FQNEAQ (reference sequence). V dropped 7 bases and J dropped 8 bases, with 15 bases sitting between them. CDR3 length equals 13 residues. The CDR3 DNA reads TGTGCCAGCACGCGTCGGGGGAGGGACACCATATATTTT. This codes for CASTRRGRDTIYF.

The J gene is TRBJ1-2, the V gene TRBV19, with D maybe TRBD1 (6 bases). V was pared by 6 bases and J by 3 bases, with 14 bases between. The CDR3 has 14 amino acids. The germline CDR1 and CDR2 sequences are LNHDA and SQIVND (reference sequence). The CDR3: CASRPGVRDYGYTF. CDR3 coding DNA: TGTGCCAGTAGACCAGGGGTGCGGGACTATGGCTACACCTTC.

The V and J genes are TRBV30 and TRBJ2-7; 8 bases fit TRBD1. With V trimmed by 4 bases and J by 2 bases, 10 bases remained unmatched. The CDR3 covers 15 residues. Germline CDR1 and CDR2: GTSNPN and SVGIG (reference sequence). In DNA, the CDR3 is TGTGCCTGGACCACTCAGGCGGGACAGGCCTACGAGCAGTACTTC. Translated, it gives CAWTTQAGQAYEQYF.

V is TRBV6-6 and J is TRBJ2-1, with TRBD2 matching 9 bases. CDR1 is MNHNY and CDR2 is SVGAGI in the germline V gene (reference sequence). CDR3 length equals 15 residues. V dropped 6 bases and J dropped 7; count of bases not matched to a gene: 10. CDR3 DNA sequence: TGTGCCAGCAGCCCCTTTAGCGGGAGTAGGAATGAGCAGTTCTTC. This encodes CASSPFSGSRNEQFF.

In DNA form, the CDR3 reads TGTGCCAGCAGCCCCTCCGAGATGGGGCCCTCCCAGTACTTC. Amino acids: CASSPSEMGPSQYF. The V call is TRBV5-8, the J call TRBJ2-7, with a tentative D call TRBD1 (5 bases). The germline V and J ends were trimmed by 4 bases and 10 bases, with 21 bases remaining between them. The CDR3 has 14 residues. Germline loops: CDR1 SGHTS, CDR2 YDEGEE.

This chain connects TRBV6-5 to TRBJ1-2; 8 bases fit TRBD1. CDR1 is MNHEY, CDR2 SVGAGI, per germline. Trimming at V came to 6 bases and at J to 2 bases, leaving 8 bases not matched to a gene. This CDR3 contains 15 residues. CDR3 in amino acids: CASRAQGALNYGYTF. The DNA for the CDR3 is TGTGCCAGCAGGGCCCAGGGGGCTCTCAACTATGGCTACACCTTC.

The chain combines TRBV21-1 with TRBJ2-7; the DNA was not compared with TRBD1, the D call given in the table. TRBV21-1 corresponds to a pseudogene. The CDR3 sequence is 15 residues long. The CDR3 sequence: CASAGVSDPAYEQYF. In DNA form, the CDR3 reads TGTGCCAGCGCAGGGGTGAGCGACCCAGCCTACGAGCAGTACTTC.

This sequence joins TRBV5-6 and TRBJ2-7; TRBD2 aligns across 11 bases. Germline CDR1 is SGHDT and CDR2 is YYEEEE. J was trimmed by 5 bases and V by 5 bases; bases with no gene match: 3. The CDR3 has 13 residues. As DNA, the CDR3 is TGTGCCAGCAGACTAGCGGGAGTGAACGAGCAGTACTTC. Translating it yields CASRLAGVNEQYF.

The rearrangement links TRBV6-6 to TRBJ2-7; 9 bases are shared with TRBD2. The CDR3 covers 16 residues. Germline values: CDR1 MNHNY, CDR2 SVGAGI (reference sequence). The ends lost 7 bases at V and 0 bases at J; junction bases unmatched: 10. The CDR3 DNA reads TGTGCCAGCAAGGAGTCTAGCGGGATCGGCTCCTACGAGCAGTACTTC. Translating gives CASKESSGIGSYEQYF.

The chain couples TRBV29-1 to TRBJ1-1; 9 bases line up with TRBD1. V trimming: 1 base; J trimming: 5 bases; junction bases outside the gene matches: 8. The CDR3 length is 15 residues. Germline values: CDR1 SQVTM, CDR2 ANQGSEA. CDR3 coding DNA: TGCAGCGTTGAAGGCCCGGACAGGGGATGGACTGAAGCTTTCTTT. Translated, it gives CSVEGPDRGWTEAFF.

The gene calls are TRBV18 and TRBJ2-7, with TRBD2 as a possible D gene (5 bases). Per the germline V gene, CDR1 is KGHSH and CDR2 is LQKENI. V dropped 6 bases and J dropped 3 bases, with 12 bases sitting between them. This CDR3 is built from 13 residues. CDR3: CASSPGAGYEQYF. DNA for the CDR3: TGTGCCAGCTCTCCGGGCGCGGGCTACGAGCAGTACTTC.